Following are 27 T cell receptor beta chains from one sample sequenced in a study of cytomegalovirus exposure and HLA in healthy donors. The PCR used 60 Vbeta and 13 Jbeta primers. Here immunoSEQ multiplex PCR was the method, and the copy in TCRdb shows in-frame clones only, minus some. The table includes some 150,000 clones, 60% to 80% detected once. Sequenced material: PBMCs. These receptors originate from a woman in her thirties or forties in good health and CMV-seropositive.

The rearrangement joins TRBV2 to TRBJ2-4; D ambiguous. V was shortened by 3 bases and J by 0 bases, with 9 bases between the two germline ends. Germline CDR1 is SNHLY and CDR2 is FYNNEI. The CDR3 is 15 residues long. CDR3 bases: TGTGCCAGCAGTGACAGGCATCTAGCCAAAAACATTCAGTACTTC. Its protein product is CASSDRHLAKNIQYF.

The rearrangement joins TRBV5-4 to TRBJ2-3; 7 nucleotides line up with TRBD2. Germline V gene sequence: CDR1 SGHNT, CDR2 YYREEE (reference sequence). J lost 0 bases, V lost 4 bases, and 14 bases had no gene match. This CDR3 is built from 18 residues. This chain's CDR3 is CASSDDRDYQSSTDTQYF. The CDR3 bases are TGTGCCAGCAGCGATGACCGGGACTACCAATCTAGCACAGATACGCAGTATTTT.

The DNA of the CDR3 is TGCGCCAGCAGCCAAAGAGGCGGGGGGGGAGATACGCAGTATTTT. Encoded protein: CASSQRGGGGDTQYF. The chain recombines TRBV4-1 with TRBJ2-3; TRBD2 aligns across 9 bases. After removal of 2 bases from V and 5 bases from J, the junction contained 5 bases not matched to a gene. Germline loops: CDR1 MGHRA, CDR2 YSYEKL. This CDR3 contains 15 residues.

The chain recombines TRBV6-5 with TRBJ2-2; D gene unclear. The CDR3 totals 14 residues. Germline CDR1 is MNHEY and CDR2 is SVGAGI. Trimming removed 6 bases from V and 4 bases from J, with 12 bases in between. CDR3 bases: TGTGCCAGCAGCCTCTTCCCGAGCACCGGGGAGCTGTTTTTT. It is translated as CASSLFPSTGELFF.

This clone was counted between two and nine times. The chain combines TRBV19 with TRBJ1-1; D call uncertain. CDR1 is LNHDA and CDR2 is SQIVND in the germline V gene (reference sequence). The length of the CDR3 is 15 residues. V was clipped by 5 bases and J by 0 bases, with 13 bases between them. The CDR3 loop is CASSLWSDMNTEAFF. CDR3 DNA: TGTGCCAGTAGTTTGTGGTCAGACATGAACACTGAAGCTTTCTTT.

The chain joins TRBV5-5 to TRBJ2-6, with 11 bases that match TRBD1. V shed 4 bases, J shed 0 bases, and the junction held 9 bases outside the gene matches. The CDR3 runs to 19 residues. Germline CDR1 SGHKS, CDR2 YYEKEE (reference sequence). DNA for the CDR3: TGTGCCAGCAGCCACGCCGGGACAGGGGGATACTCTGGGGCCAACGTCCTGACTTTC. This codes for CASSHAGTGGYSGANVLTF.

The chain has TRBV18 and TRBJ2-1; a possible D gene is TRBD2 (5 bases). CDR3 length equals 16 residues. Germline CDR1 KGHSH, CDR2 LQKENI. V was pared by 0 bases and J by 2 bases, with 11 bases between. In DNA form, the CDR3 reads TGTGCCAGCTCACCACCGGTAGCGCTGCCCTACAATGAGCAGTTCTTC. Amino acid sequence: CASSPPVALPYNEQFF.

J is TRBJ1-2 and V is TRBV5-4; a possible D gene is TRBD1 (6 bases). The CDR3 has 14 residues. Between the trimmed V and J ends, which lost 2 bases and 5 bases, there was a span of 13 bases. CDR1 SGHNT and CDR2 YYREEE come from the germline V gene (reference sequence). The CDR3 sequence is CASSLEQGQYGYTF. The CDR3 DNA follows: TGTGCCAGCAGCTTAGAACAGGGTCAGTATGGCTACACCTTC. The whole variable domain, filled in from reference TRBV5-4 and TRBJ1-2, reads ETGVTQSPTHLIKTRGQQVTLRCSSQSGHNTVSWYQQALGQGPQFIFQYYREEENGRGNFPPRFSGLQFPNYSSELNVNALELDDSALYLCASSLEQGQYGYTFGSGTRLTVV.

This sequence joins TRBV2 and TRBJ1-6, with D uncertain. This CDR3 has 12 residues. Germline CDR1 is SNHLY and CDR2 is FYNNEI. The V end was cut by 6 bases, the J end by 6 bases, with 6 bases between. The CDR3 DNA reads as TGTGCCAGCAGCAACAGTAATTCACCCCTCCACTTT. Its translation: CASSNSNSPLHF.

The chain recombines TRBV27 with TRBJ1-1; tentatively, D is TRBD1 (6 bases). The CDR3 is made up of 14 amino acids. Germline V gene data show CDR1 as MNHEY and CDR2 as SMNVEV (reference sequence). Trimming removed 3 bases from V and 1 base from J, with 9 bases in between. CDR3 amino acids: CASSFGGQNTEAFF. CDR3 DNA sequence: TGTGCCAGCAGTTTCGGGGGGCAGAACACTGAAGCTTTCTTT.

This clone was counted only a few times. This sequence joins TRBV6-1 and TRBJ2-2, with TRBD1 as a possible D gene (5 bases). Germline V gene lookup returns CDR1 MNHNS and CDR2 SASEGT. There are 14 residues in the CDR3. Trimming took 2 bases from V and 4 from J, leaving 8 bases between them. The CDR3 loop is CASSEQGSTGELFF. The DNA of the CDR3 is TGTGCCAGCAGTGAACAGGGATCCACCGGGGAGCTGTTTTTT.

Remarks on this clone: One end of the junction fails to match germline, which may point to a read error. The CDR3 protein is CASRLVEVSTDTQYF. The CDR3 DNA sequence: TGCGCCAGCAGGTTGGTCGAGGTCTCCACAGATACGCAGTATTTT. This chain joins TRBV5-1 and TRBJ2-3, with D hard to call. CDR3 size: 15 residues. CDR1 is SGHRS and CDR2 is YFSETQ in the germline V gene.

The chain has TRBV12-5 and TRBJ2-5, with TRBD1 as a possible D gene (6 bases). The DNA end is more similar to TRBJ2-7, so the J call may be wrong. The CDR3 consists of 14 residues. CDR1 LGHNT and CDR2 FRNRAP come from the germline V gene. The CDR3 sequence is CASGLGRGTYEQYF. The CDR3 DNA reads as TGTGCTAGTGGTTTGGGCAGGGGAACCTACGAGCAGTACTTC.

V usage is TRBV19 and J usage is TRBJ1-5; 9 nucleotides line up with TRBD1. The CDR3 loop spans 16 amino acids. Per germline, CDR1 LNHDA and CDR2 SQIVND (reference sequence). The J segment lost 5 bases and the V segment lost 6 bases, leaving 11 bases of the junction unmatched. The CDR3 sequence: CASSKPGTGKDQPQHF. The CDR3 DNA reads as TGTGCCAGTAGCAAACCAGGGACAGGGAAAGATCAGCCCCAGCATTTT.

This clone was counted between two and nine times. This chain links TRBV5-1 with TRBJ1-3; D not resolved. The V and J ends lost 0 bases and 4 bases respectively, with 8 bases between them. Germline V gene lookup returns CDR1 SGHRS and CDR2 YFSETQ. The CDR3 extends over 14 amino acids. CDR3: CASSLGTPGNTIYF. The CDR3 coding sequence is TGCGCCAGCAGCTTGGGTACACCCGGAAACACCATATATTTT. The full variable domain, completed using reference TRBV5-1 and TRBJ1-3, is KAGVTQTPRYLIKTRGQQVTLSCSPISGHRSVSWYQQTPGQGLQFLFEYFSETQRNKGNFPGRFSGRQFSNSRSEMNVSTLELGDSALYLCASSLGTPGNTIYFGEGSWLTVV.

The chain carries TRBV4-1 and TRBJ1-4; D ambiguous. Germline assignment: CDR1 MGHRA and CDR2 YSYEKL. This CDR3 contains 15 residues. V was trimmed by 0 bases and J by 0 bases, leaving 5 bases between them. For the CDR3, the DNA is TGCGCCAGCAGCCAAGATCAGTCAACTAATGAAAAACTGTTTTTT. As protein: CASSQDQSTNEKLFF.

The J gene is TRBJ2-5, the V gene TRBV4-1, with TRBD2 matching 8 bases. The CDR3 contains 19 residues. CDR1 and CDR2 from the germline V gene are MGHRA and YSYEKL. The junction had 14 bases not matched to a gene; V was cut back by 0 bases and J by 2 bases. The CDR3 sequence is CASSQDRQGRGASQETQYF. The CDR3 coding sequence is TGCGCCAGCAGCCAAGATCGTCAGGGGCGGGGGGCCTCGCAAGAGACCCAGTACTTC.

In the case of this clone: The germline gene is not matched at one end of the junction; a read error may be the cause. This chain links TRBV7-3 with TRBJ2-7; 10 bases align to TRBD1. CDR1 is SGHTA and CDR2 is FQGTGA in the germline V gene. The CDR3 totals 13 residues. CDR3: CTSSRDRGAEQYF. In DNA form, the CDR3 reads TGTACCAGCAGCCGGGACAGGGGAGCCGAGCAGTACTTC.

This chain uses TRBV10-3 with TRBJ1-1, with 7 bases identical to TRBD1. Per germline, CDR1 ENHRY and CDR2 SYGVKD. J lost 0 bases, V lost 0 bases, and 1 base had no gene match. This CDR3 has 15 amino acids. CDR3 sequence (DNA): TGTGCCATCAGTGAGTCGGGGACAGTGAACACTGAAGCTTTCTTT. The encoded protein is CAISESGTVNTEAFF.

This chain joins TRBV29-1 and TRBJ2-1, with 11 bases fitting TRBD2. This CDR3 region has 15 residues. Germline V gene lookup returns CDR1 SQVTM and CDR2 ANQGSEA. With 4 bases clipped from V and 4 bases from J, the junction kept 6 bases outside the gene matches. CDR3 protein: CSVGGLAGGYNEQFF. CDR3 DNA: TGCAGCGTTGGGGGGCTAGCGGGGGGTTACAATGAGCAGTTCTTC.

The rearrangement links TRBV6-6 to TRBJ2-7; 11 nucleotides align to TRBD2. CDR1 MNHNY and CDR2 SVGAGI come from the germline V gene (reference sequence). Trimming at V came to 7 bases and at J to 4 bases, leaving 9 bases not matched to a gene. This CDR3 region has 15 residues. CDR3 in DNA: TGTGCCAGCAAACAGGGACTAGCGGCCTCTTACGAGCAGTACTTC. Encoded protein: CASKQGLAASYEQYF.

This clone has only a few counts. The chain employs TRBV7-9 and TRBJ1-2, with TRBD1 identical over 7 bases. Germline trimming cut 1 base from V and 4 bases from J; bases unmatched to any gene: 6. CDR1 is SEHNR, CDR2 FQNEAQ, per germline (reference sequence). CDR3 length: 15 residues. The CDR3 loop is CASSLESGQIYGYTF. The DNA of the CDR3 is TGTGCCAGCAGCTTAGAATCGGGACAGATCTATGGCTACACCTTC.

This rearrangement joins TRBV6-6 to TRBJ2-5, with 12 bases matching TRBD2. With the DNA end fitting TRBJ2-7 better, the J assignment may be wrong. This CDR3 has 15 residues. The germline CDR1 and CDR2 sequences are MNHNY and SVGAGI (reference sequence). The CDR3 is CASSYTSGGTYEQYF. DNA of the CDR3: TGTGCCAGCAGTTATACTAGCGGGGGGACCTACGAGCAGTACTTC.

V gene TRBV6-6 combines with J gene TRBJ1-5, with TRBD1 matching 7 bases. Germline V gene sequence: CDR1 MNHNY, CDR2 SVGAGI (reference sequence). This CDR3 has 13 residues. V dropped 0 bases and J dropped 10; count of bases not matched to a gene: 3. CDR3 in amino acids: CASSYSTGSPQHF. The CDR3 bases are TGTGCCAGCAGTTACTCGACAGGGAGTCCCCAGCATTTT.

This rearrangement joins TRBV19 to TRBJ1-5; D unclear. The CDR3 runs 16 residues. In germline, CDR1 is LNHDA, CDR2 SQIVND (reference sequence). Trimming cost V 5 bases and J 3 bases, with 17 bases left between them. In DNA form, the CDR3 reads TGTGCCAGTAGTCCATTAAGAGGAGCTTCCAATCAGCCCCAGCATTTT. Its protein is CASSPLRGASNQPQHF.

The chain is built from TRBV4-1 and TRBJ1-1; the match to TRBD1 covers 7 bases. The germline CDR1 and CDR2 sequences are MGHRA and YSYEKL. V trimming: 4 bases; J trimming: 6 bases; junction bases outside the gene matches: 8. The CDR3 is made up of 14 amino acids. The DNA for the CDR3 is TGCGCCAGCAGCCCTCAGGACAGGACCCCTGAAGCTTTCTTT. Its translation is CASSPQDRTPEAFF.

The chain carries TRBV27 and TRBJ2-1; 12 bases agree with TRBD1. The CDR3 is made up of 19 amino acids. Looked up from germline, CDR1 is MNHEY and CDR2 is SMNVEV (reference sequence). J gave up 4 bases and V 5 bases, and 15 bases lay outside the gene matches. In DNA, the CDR3 is TGTGCCAGCAGTCTCAGAGCCGGGACAGGGGGCATCGGGTACAATGAGCAGTTCTTC. Translation: CASSLRAGTGGIGYNEQFF.